These T cell receptor beta chains were read from a single sample in a study of blood T cell repertoires in COVID-19. Libraries were prepared by immunoSEQ multiplex PCR; TCRdb keeps only in-frame clonotypes and omits some of them. The table has roughly 200,000 clones, 90% seen once. The sequenced material came from peripheral blood. These receptors all come from a man aged 45-65 years with acute or convalescent COVID-19. The CDR3 runs from the conserved cysteine through the conserved F or W. A D gene is named only where the DNA matches it firmly.

J: TRBJ1-5
D: TRBD1
V: TRBV2
CDR3: CASMRDSGSNQPQHF
DNA: TGTGCCAGCATGCGGGACAGCGGAAGCAATCAGCCCCAGCATTTT

J: TRBJ1-6
D: NA
V: TRBV30
CDR3: CAWSRQDNSPLHF
DNA: TGTGCCTGGAGCCGACAGGATAATTCACCCCTCCACTTT

J: TRBJ2-5
D: TRBD2
V: TRBV5-1
CDR3: CASSLAEAGDQETQYF
DNA: TGCGCCAGCAGCTTGGCCGAGGCGGGGGACCAAGAGACCCAGTACTTC

J: TRBJ2-3
D: NA
V: TRBV10-1
CDR3: CASSPPSFDTQYF
DNA: TGCGCCAGCAGCCCGCCTAGCTTCGATACGCAGTATTTT

J: TRBJ1-5
D: NA
V: TRBV6-1
CDR3: CASSEAGGAQPQHF
DNA: TGTGCCAGCAGTGAAGCGGGGGGAGCTCAGCCCCAGCATTTT

J: TRBJ2-2
D: TRBD2
V: TRBV5-1
CDR3: CASSGSSGVSTNTGELFF
DNA: TGCGCCAGCAGCGGCTCTAGCGGGGTTTCAACAAACACCGGGGAGCTGTTTTTT

J: TRBJ2-1
D: NA
V: TRBV7-9
CDR3: CASSFGGRNEQFF
DNA: TGTGCCAGCAGCTTCGGCGGCCGGAATGAGCAGTTCTTC

J: TRBJ2-1
D: TRBD2
V: TRBV4-1
CDR3: CASSKTSGNEQFF
DNA: TGCGCCAGCAGCAAAACTAGCGGGAATGAGCAGTTCTTC

J: TRBJ1-3
D: NA
V: TRBV4-3
CDR3: CASSQERGLGNTIYF
DNA: TGCGCCAGCAGCCAAGAAAGAGGGTTGGGAAACACCATATATTTT

J: TRBJ2-2
D: NA
V: TRBV19
CDR3: CASSRGTTGELFF
DNA: TGTGCCAGTAGTAGAGGTACTACCGGGGAGCTGTTTTTT